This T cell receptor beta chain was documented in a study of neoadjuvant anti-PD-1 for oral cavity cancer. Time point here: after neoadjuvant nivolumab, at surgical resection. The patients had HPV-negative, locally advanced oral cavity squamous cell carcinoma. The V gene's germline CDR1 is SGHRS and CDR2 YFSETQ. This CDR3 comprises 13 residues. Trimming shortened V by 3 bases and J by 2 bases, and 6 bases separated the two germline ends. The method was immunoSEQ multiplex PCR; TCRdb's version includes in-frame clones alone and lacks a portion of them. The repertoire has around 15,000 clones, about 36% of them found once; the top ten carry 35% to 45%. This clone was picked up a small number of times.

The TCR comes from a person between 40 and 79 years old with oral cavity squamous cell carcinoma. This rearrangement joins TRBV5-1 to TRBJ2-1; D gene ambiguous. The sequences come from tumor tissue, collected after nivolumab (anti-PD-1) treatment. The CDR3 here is CASSSDTYNEQFF. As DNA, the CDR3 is TGCGCCAGCAGCTCGGATACCTACAATGAGCAGTTCTTC.